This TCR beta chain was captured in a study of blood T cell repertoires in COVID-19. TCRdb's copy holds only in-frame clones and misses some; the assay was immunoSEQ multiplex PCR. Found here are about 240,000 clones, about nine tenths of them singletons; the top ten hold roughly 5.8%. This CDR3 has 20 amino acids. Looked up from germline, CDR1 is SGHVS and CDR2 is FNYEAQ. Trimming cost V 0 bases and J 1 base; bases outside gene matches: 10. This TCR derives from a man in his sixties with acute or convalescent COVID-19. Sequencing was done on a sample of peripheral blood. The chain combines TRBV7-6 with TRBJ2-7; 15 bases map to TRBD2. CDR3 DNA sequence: TGTGCCAGCAGCTTAGCACCGGGACTAGCGGGAGGCCCGCTTTCCTACGAGCAGTACTTC. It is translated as CASSLAPGLAGGPLSYEQYF.